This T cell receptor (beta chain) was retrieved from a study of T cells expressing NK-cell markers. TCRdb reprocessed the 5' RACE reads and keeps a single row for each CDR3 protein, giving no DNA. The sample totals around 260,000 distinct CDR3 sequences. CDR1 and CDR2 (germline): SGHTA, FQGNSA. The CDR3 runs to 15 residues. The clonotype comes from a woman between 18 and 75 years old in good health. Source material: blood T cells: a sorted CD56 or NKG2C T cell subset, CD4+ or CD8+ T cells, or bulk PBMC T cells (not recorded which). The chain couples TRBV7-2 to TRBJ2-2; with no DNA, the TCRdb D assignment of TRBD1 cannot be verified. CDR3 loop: CASSWNYRGLGELFF.